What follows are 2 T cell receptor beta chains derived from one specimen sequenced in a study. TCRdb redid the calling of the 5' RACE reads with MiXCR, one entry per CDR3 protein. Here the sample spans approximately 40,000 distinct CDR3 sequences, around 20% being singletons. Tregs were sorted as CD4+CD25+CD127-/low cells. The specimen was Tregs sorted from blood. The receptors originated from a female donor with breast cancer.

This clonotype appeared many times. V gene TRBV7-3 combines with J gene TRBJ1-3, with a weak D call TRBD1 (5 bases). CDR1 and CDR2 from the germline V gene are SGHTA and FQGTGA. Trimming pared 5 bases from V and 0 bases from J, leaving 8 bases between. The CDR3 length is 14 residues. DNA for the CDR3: TGTGCCAGCAGCCCCACAGGCTCTGGAAACACCATATATTTT. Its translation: CASSPTGSGNTIYF.

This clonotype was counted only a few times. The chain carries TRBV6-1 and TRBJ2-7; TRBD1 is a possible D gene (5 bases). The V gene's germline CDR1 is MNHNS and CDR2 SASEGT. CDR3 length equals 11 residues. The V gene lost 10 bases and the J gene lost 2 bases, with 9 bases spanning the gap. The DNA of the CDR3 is TGTGCCATAGGACACCCCTACGAGCAGTACTTC. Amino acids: CAIGHPYEQYF.